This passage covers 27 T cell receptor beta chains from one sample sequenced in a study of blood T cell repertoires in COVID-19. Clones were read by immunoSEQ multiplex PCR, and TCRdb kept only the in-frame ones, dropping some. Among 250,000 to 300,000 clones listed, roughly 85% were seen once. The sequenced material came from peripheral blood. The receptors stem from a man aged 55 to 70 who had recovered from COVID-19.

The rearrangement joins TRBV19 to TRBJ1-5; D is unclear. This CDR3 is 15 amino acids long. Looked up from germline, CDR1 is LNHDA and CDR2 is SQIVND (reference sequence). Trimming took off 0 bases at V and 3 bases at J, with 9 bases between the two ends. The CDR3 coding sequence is TGTGCCAGTAGTATAGACTCCCCTCCCAATCAGCCCCAGCATTTT. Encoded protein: CASSIDSPPNQPQHF.

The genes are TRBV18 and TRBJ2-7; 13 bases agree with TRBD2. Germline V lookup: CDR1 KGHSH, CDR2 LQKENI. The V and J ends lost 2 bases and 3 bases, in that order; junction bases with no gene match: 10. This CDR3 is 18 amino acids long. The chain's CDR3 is CASSPITGTSGTDYEQYF. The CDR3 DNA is TGTGCCAGCTCACCAATAACCGGGACTAGCGGGACTGACTACGAGCAGTACTTC.

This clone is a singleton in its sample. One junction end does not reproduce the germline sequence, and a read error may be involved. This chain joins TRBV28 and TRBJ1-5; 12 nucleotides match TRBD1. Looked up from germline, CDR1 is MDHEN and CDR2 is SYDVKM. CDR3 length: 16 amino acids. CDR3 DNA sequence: TGTGCCAGCAGCCCGGGTGGGACAGGGGGCAAACAGCCCCAGCATTTT. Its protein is CASSPGGTGGKQPQHF. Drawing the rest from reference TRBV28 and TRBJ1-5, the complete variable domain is DVKVTQSSRYLVKRTGEKVFLECVQDMDHENMFWYRQDPGLGLRLIYFSYDVKMKEKGDIPEGYSVSREKKERFSLILESASTNQTSMYLCASSPGGTGGKQPQHFGDGTRLSIL.

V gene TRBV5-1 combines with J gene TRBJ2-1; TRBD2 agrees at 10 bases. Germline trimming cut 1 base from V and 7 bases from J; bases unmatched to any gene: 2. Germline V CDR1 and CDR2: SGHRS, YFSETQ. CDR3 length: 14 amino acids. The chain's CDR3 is CASSLTSGINEQFF. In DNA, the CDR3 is TGCGCCAGCAGCTTGACTAGCGGGATAAATGAGCAGTTCTTC.

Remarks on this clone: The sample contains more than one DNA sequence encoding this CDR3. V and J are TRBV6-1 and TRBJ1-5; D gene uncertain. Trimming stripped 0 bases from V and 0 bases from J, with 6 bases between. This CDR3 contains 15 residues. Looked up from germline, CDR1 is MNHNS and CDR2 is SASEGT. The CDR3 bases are TGTGCCAGCAGTGAAGCGGACTCTAGCAATCAGCCCCAGCATTTT. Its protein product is CASSEADSSNQPQHF.

In DNA form, the CDR3 reads TGTGCCAGCAGCGGAACAGGGGGATACAGTTCACCCCTCCACTTT. Its translation: CASSGTGGYSSPLHF. This chain connects TRBV5-4 to TRBJ1-6; 8 nucleotides line up with TRBD1. CDR1 and CDR2 (germline): SGHNT, YYREEE (reference sequence). V trimming: 4 bases; J trimming: 9 bases; junction bases outside the gene matches: 9. The CDR3 is 15 amino acids.

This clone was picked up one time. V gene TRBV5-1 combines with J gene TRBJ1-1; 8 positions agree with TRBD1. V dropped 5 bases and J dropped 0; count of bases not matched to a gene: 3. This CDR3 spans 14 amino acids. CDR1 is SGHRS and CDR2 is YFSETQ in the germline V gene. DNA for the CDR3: TGCGCCAGCAGTACGGGACAGGTGAACACTGAAGCTTTCTTT. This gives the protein CASSTGQVNTEAFF.

CDR3 protein: CASSLARQGLDEQYF. CDR3 sequence (DNA): TGTGCCAGCAGCTTAGCTAGACAGGGGCTAGACGAGCAGTACTTC. The chain links TRBV7-8 to TRBJ2-7, with 8 bases identical to TRBD1. CDR1 is SGHVS, CDR2 FQNEAQ, per germline. This CDR3 spans 15 amino acids. The J segment lost 5 bases and the V segment lost 0 bases, leaving 6 bases of the junction unmatched.

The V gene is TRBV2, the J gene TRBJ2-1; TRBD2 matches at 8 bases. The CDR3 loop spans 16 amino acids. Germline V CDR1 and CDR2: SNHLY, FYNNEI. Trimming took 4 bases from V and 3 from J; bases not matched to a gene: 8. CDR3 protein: CASSGRAGVVYNEQFF. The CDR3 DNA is TGTGCCAGCAGTGGTCGAGCGGGAGTAGTCTACAATGAGCAGTTCTTC.

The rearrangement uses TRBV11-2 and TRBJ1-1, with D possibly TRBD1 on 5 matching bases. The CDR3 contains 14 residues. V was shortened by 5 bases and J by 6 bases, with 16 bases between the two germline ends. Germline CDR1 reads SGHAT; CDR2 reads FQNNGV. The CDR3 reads CASSPLGVDAEAFF. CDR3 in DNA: TGTGCCAGCAGCCCGTTAGGGGTGGACGCTGAAGCTTTCTTT.

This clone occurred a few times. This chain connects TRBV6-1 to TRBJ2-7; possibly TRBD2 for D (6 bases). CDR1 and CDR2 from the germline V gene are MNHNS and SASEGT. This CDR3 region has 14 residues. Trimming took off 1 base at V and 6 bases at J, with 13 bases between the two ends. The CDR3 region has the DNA TGTGCCAGCAGTGAAGGGGGCGGGAAAGGCGAGCAGTACTTC. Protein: CASSEGGGKGEQYF.

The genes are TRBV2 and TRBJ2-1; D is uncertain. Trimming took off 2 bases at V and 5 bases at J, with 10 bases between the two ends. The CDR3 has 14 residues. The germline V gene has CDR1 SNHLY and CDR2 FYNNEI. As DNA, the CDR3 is TGTGCCAGCAGTGAAAGATGGCGGAACAATGAGCAGTTCTTC. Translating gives CASSERWRNNEQFF.

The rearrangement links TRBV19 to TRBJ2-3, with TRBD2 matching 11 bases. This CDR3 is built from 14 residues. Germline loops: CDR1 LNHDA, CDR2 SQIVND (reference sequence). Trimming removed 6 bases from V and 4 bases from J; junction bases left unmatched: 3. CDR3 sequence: CASRPSGRSDTQYF. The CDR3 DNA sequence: TGTGCCAGTAGGCCTAGCGGGAGGTCAGATACGCAGTATTTT.

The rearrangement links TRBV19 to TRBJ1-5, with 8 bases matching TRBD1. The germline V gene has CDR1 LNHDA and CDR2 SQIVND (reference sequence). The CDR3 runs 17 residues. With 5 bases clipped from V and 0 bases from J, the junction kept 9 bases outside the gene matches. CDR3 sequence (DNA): TGTGCCAGTAGTCTCGGACAGGGAAAATATAGCAATCAGCCCCAGCATTTT. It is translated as CASSLGQGKYSNQPQHF.

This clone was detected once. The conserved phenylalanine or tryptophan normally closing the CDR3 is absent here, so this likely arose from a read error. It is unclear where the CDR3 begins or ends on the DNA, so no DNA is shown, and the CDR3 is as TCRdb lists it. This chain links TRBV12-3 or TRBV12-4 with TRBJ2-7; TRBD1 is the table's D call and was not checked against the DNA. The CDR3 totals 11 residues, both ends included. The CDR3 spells CASSFEQGSWI.

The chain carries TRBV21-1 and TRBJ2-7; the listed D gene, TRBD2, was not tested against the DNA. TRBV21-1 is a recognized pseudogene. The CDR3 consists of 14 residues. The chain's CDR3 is CASGRATENYEQYF. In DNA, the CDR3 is TGTGCCAGCGGGAGGGCGACCGAGAACTACGAGCAGTACTTC.

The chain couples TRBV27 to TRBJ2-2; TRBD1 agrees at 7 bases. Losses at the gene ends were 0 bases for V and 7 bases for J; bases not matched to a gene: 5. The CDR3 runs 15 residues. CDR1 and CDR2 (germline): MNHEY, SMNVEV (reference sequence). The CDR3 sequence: CASSLSTGINGELFF. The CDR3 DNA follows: TGTGCCAGCAGTTTATCGACAGGGATAAACGGGGAGCTGTTTTTT.

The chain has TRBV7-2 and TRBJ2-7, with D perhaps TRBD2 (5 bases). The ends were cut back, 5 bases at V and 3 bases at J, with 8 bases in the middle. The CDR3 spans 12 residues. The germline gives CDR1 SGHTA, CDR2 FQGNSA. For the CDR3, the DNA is TGTGCCAGCAGCCCGGACTTCTACGAGCAGTACTTC. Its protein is CASSPDFYEQYF.

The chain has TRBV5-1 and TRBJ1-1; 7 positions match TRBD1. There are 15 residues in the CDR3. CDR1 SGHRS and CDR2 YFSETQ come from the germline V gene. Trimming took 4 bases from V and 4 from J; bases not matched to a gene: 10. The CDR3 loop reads CASSRKGQRSTEAFF. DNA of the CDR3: TGCGCCAGCAGCAGAAAGGGACAGAGAAGCACTGAAGCTTTCTTT.

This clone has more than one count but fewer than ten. The CDR3 is CASSLAQTGSYGYTF. Written as DNA, the CDR3 is TGTGCCAGCAGCTTGGCCCAGACAGGGAGCTATGGCTACACCTTC. V and J are TRBV11-2 and TRBJ1-2; 7 bases fit TRBD1. Germline CDR1 reads SGHAT; CDR2 reads FQNNGV. With 3 bases clipped from V and 4 bases from J, the junction kept 8 bases outside the gene matches. This CDR3 has 15 amino acids.

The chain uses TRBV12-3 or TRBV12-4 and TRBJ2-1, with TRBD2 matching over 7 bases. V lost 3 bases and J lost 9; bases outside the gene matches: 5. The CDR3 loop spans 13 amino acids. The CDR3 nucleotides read TGTGCCAGCAGTTTCCTGCGGGAGAGTGAGCAGTTCTTC. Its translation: CASSFLRESEQFF.

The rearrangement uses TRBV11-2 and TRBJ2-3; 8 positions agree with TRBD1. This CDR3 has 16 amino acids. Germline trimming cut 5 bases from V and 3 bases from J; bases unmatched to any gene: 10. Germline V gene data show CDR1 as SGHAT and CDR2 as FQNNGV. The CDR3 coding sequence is TGTGCCAGCAGCCCCGGACAGGGTCGGTCAACAGATACGCAGTATTTT. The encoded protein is CASSPGQGRSTDTQYF.

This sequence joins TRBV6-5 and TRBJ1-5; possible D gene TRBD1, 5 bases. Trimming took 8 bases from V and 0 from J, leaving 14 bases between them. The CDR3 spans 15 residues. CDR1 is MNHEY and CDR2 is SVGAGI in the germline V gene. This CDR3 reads CASFKTDSSNQPQHF. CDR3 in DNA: TGTGCCAGCTTTAAGACAGACAGTAGCAATCAGCCCCAGCATTTT.

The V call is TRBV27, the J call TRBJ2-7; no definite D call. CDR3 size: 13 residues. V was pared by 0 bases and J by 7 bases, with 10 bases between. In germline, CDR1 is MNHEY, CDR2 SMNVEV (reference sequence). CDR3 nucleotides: TGTGCCAGCAGTTTATCACGCGGTTGGGAGCAGTACTTC. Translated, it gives CASSLSRGWEQYF.

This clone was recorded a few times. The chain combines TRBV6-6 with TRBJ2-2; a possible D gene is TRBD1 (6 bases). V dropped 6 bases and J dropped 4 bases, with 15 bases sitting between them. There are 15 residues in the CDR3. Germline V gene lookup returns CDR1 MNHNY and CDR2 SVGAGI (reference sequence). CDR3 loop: CASRAGVRGTGELFF. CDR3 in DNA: TGTGCCAGCAGGGCAGGGGTTCGCGGCACCGGGGAGCTGTTTTTT.

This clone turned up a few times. The CDR3, as DNA: TGTGCCAGCAGTGACAGCGCACGGAGGAACACTGAAGCTTTCTTT. Translation gives CASSDSARRNTEAFF. This chain links TRBV2 with TRBJ1-1; D is undetermined. CDR1 and CDR2 (germline): SNHLY, FYNNEI. The V end was cut by 3 bases, the J end by 1 base, with 12 bases between. The CDR3 consists of 15 residues.

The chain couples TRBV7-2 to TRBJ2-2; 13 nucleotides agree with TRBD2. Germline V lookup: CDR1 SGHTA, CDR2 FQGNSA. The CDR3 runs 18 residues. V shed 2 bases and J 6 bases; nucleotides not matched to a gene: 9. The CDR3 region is CASSLSRTSGGYAGELFF. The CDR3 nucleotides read TGTGCCAGCAGCTTATCTCGGACTAGCGGGGGTTACGCCGGGGAGCTGTTTTTT.